This is a list of T cell receptor beta chains from one sample in a study of blood T cell repertoires in COVID-19. Some clones are missing from TCRdb's copy, which holds only in-frame ones; the method was immunoSEQ multiplex PCR. The sample carries about 150,000 clones, over 75% recorded once. Source material: PBMCs or T cells enriched from blood (not recorded which). These receptors were obtained from a woman between 45 and 65 years old who had recovered from COVID-19. Both conserved end residues are part of each CDR3. D genes are given only for firm matches. Not every row has a clone size; where given, it reads once, few, many or a size class.

J: TRBJ2-3; V: TRBV2; length: 19; D: TRBD2; size: once; CDR3: CASSGRPAGDIPGTDTQYF; DNA: TGTGCCAGCAGTGGTCGGCCAGCGGGGGACATCCCGGGTACAGATACGCAGTATTTT
J: TRBJ2-3; V: TRBV27; length: 15; D: NA; size: few; CDR3: CASSLSGGVGDTQYF; DNA: TGTGCCAGCAGTTTATCTGGCGGGGTAGGGGATACGCAGTATTTT
J: TRBJ1-1; V: TRBV27; length: 16; D: TRBD1; size: NA; CDR3: CASSRTGTGTNTEAFF; DNA: TGTGCCAGCAGTCGAACCGGGACAGGGACGAACACTGAAGCTTTCTTT
J: TRBJ2-7; V: TRBV2; length: 13; D: TRBD2; size: NA; CDR3: CASRPGGVDEQYF; DNA: TGTGCCAGCAGACCGGGAGGGGTAGACGAGCAGTACTTC
J: TRBJ1-1; V: TRBV3-1/TRBV3-2; length: 15; D: NA; size: NA; CDR3: CASSQLDSWNTEAFF; DNA: TGTGCCAGCAGCCAACTGGACAGCTGGAACACTGAAGCTTTCTTT
J: TRBJ1-4; V: TRBV7-2; length: 14; D: TRBD1; size: few; CDR3: CASSPRRAGGKLFF; DNA: TGTGCCAGCAGCCCTCGTAGGGCAGGGGGGAAACTGTTTTTT
J: TRBJ2-1; V: TRBV7-9; length: 13; D: NA; size: NA; CDR3: CASSLPYNREQFF; DNA: TGTGCCAGCAGCTTACCCTACAACAGGGAGCAGTTCTTC
J: TRBJ1-1; V: TRBV7-9; length: 15; D: NA; size: NA; CDR3: CASSRDRGMNTEAFF; DNA: TGTGCCAGCAGCCGTGATAGGGGGATGAACACTGAAGCTTTCTTT
J: TRBJ2-7; V: TRBV5-6; length: 17; D: TRBD2; size: NA; CDR3: CASSLRGLAGYSYEQYF; DNA: TGTGCCAGCAGCCTAAGGGGACTAGCGGGTTATTCCTACGAGCAGTACTTC
J: TRBJ2-1; V: TRBV2; length: 17; D: TRBD2; size: NA; CDR3: CASRATSGGASYNEQFF; DNA: TGTGCCAGCAGGGCCACTAGCGGGGGGGCCTCGTACAATGAGCAGTTCTTC
J: TRBJ1-6; V: TRBV5-1; length: 15; D: NA; size: NA; CDR3: CASSSDGGRNSPLHF; DNA: TGCGCCAGCAGCTCCGATGGGGGGAGGAATTCACCCCTCCACTTT
J: TRBJ2-1; V: TRBV11-3; length: 13; D: NA; size: NA; CDR3: CASSFYGSNEQFF; DNA: TGTGCCAGCAGCTTTTACGGGTCCAATGAGCAGTTCTTC
J: TRBJ2-2; V: TRBV5-4; length: 14; D: NA; size: NA; CDR3: CASSLTGDTGELFF; DNA: TGTGCCAGCAGCTTAACCGGGGATACCGGGGAGCTGTTTTTT
J: TRBJ2-3; V: TRBV27; length: 15; D: TRBD2; size: few; CDR3: CASSPLAGGPYTQYF; DNA: TGTGCCAGCAGCCCTCTAGCGGGGGGGCCATATACGCAGTATTTT
J: TRBJ2-7; V: TRBV7-9; length: 14; D: TRBD1; size: NA; CDR3: CASSVRQGPYEQYF; DNA: TGTGCCAGCAGCGTTCGACAGGGGCCCTACGAGCAGTACTTC
J: TRBJ2-1; V: TRBV27; length: 13; D: NA; size: NA; CDR3: CASSYAGYNEQFF; DNA: TGTGCCAGCAGTTATGCAGGTTACAATGAGCAGTTCTTC
J: TRBJ2-1; V: TRBV7-9; length: 11; D: TRBD1; size: NA; CDR3: CASSGRGREFF; DNA: TGTGCCAGCAGCGGCAGGGGGCGAGAGTTCTTC
J: TRBJ2-4; V: TRBV19; length: 15; D: TRBD2; size: once; CDR3: CASSIGRLAKNIQYF; DNA: TGTGCCAGTAGTATCGGGAGGTTAGCCAAAAACATTCAGTACTTC
J: TRBJ2-3; V: TRBV4-3; length: 15; D: NA; size: NA; CDR3: CASSQVAGFTDTQYF; DNA: TGCGCCAGCAGCCAAGTCGCGGGGTTCACAGATACGCAGTATTTT
J: TRBJ2-7; V: TRBV6-4; length: 12; D: TRBD1; size: NA; CDR3: CATSHGTGEQYF; DNA: TGTGCCACCTCTCACGGGACAGGTGAGCAGTACTTC
J: TRBJ2-7; V: TRBV7-2; length: 16; D: NA; size: NA; CDR3: CASSLRWSGVRNEQYF; DNA: TGTGCCAGCAGCTTGCGGTGGTCAGGGGTCAGGAACGAGCAGTACTTC
J: TRBJ1-2; V: TRBV6-2/TRBV6-3; length: 15; D: TRBD1; size: few; CDR3: CASSYYPGQGFGYTF; DNA: TGTGCCAGCAGTTACTATCCGGGACAGGGATTTGGCTACACCTTC
J: TRBJ1-2; V: TRBV7-2; length: 13; D: NA; size: NA; CDR3: CASSVDSGYGYTF; DNA: TGTGCCAGCAGCGTCGACTCTGGATATGGCTACACCTTC
J: TRBJ1-1; V: TRBV3-1/TRBV3-2; length: 18; D: NA; size: once; CDR3: CASSHTGTPTEWNTEAFF; DNA: TGTGCCAGCAGCCACACAGGGACCCCCACGGAGTGGAACACTGAAGCTTTCTTT